A single sample is the source of the 20 T cell receptor beta chains below, sequenced in a study of T cell repertoires in cytomegalovirus infection. TCRdb analysed the reads with MiXCR anew, one entry per CDR3 protein. The repertoire consists of some 300,000 distinct CDR3 sequences, with around 10% occurring once and the leading ten covering less than 3%. Sequenced: PBMCs. The receptors come from a human donor in good health (CMV status not recorded). Some clones in this sample may be carry-over from other donors' samples.

This clonotype showed up many times. The chain carries TRBV19 and TRBJ1-5; no firm D call. This CDR3 region has 16 residues. Trimming shortened V by 7 bases and J by 0 bases, and 16 bases separated the two germline ends. In germline, CDR1 is LNHDA, CDR2 SQIVND (reference sequence). The CDR3 reads CASKEAGSHSNQPQHF. The DNA for the CDR3 is TGTGCCAGTAAAGAAGCCGGCAGCCATAGCAATCAGCCCCAGCATTTT.

Ten or more counts support this clonotype. The chain has TRBV28 and TRBJ1-5; a weak D match, TRBD1 (5 bases). Germline V CDR1 and CDR2: MDHEN, SYDVKM. The length of the CDR3 is 16 residues. V lost 2 bases and J 1 base, leaving 12 bases between the germline ends. CDR3 nucleotide sequence: TGTGCCAGCAGTTTAGGAACAGGTTGGAGCAATCAGCCCCAGCATTTT. The encoded protein is CASSLGTGWSNQPQHF. Supplemented by reference TRBV28 and TRBJ1-5, the full variable domain reads DVKVTQSSRYLVKRTGEKVFLECVQDMDHENMFWYRQDPGLGLRLIYFSYDVKMKEKGDIPEGYSVSREKKERFSLILESASTNQTSMYLCASSLGTGWSNQPQHFGDGTRLSIL.

The chain has TRBV9 and TRBJ1-1; TRBD1 is a possible D gene (5 bases). Germline V gene lookup returns CDR1 SGDLS and CDR2 YYNGEE. This CDR3 is 15 amino acids long. The V end was cut by 2 bases, the J end by 0 bases, with 11 bases between. The CDR3 sequence is CASSVRATMNTEAFF. In nucleotides, the CDR3 is TGTGCCAGCAGCGTCAGGGCAACCATGAACACTGAAGCTTTCTTT.

This clonotype showed up many times. CDR3 loop: CASALGGLSTISTDTQYF. The CDR3 DNA reads TGTGCCAGCGCCCTAGGTGGACTATCAACGATTAGCACAGATACGCAGTATTTT. This chain uses TRBV7-9 with TRBJ2-3, with D possibly being TRBD2 (6 bases). The CDR3 sequence is 18 residues long. V was trimmed by 8 bases and J by 0 bases, leaving 24 bases between them. Germline loops: CDR1 SEHNR, CDR2 FQNEAQ (reference sequence).

The table lists this clonotype with many counts. The J gene is TRBJ2-3, the V gene TRBV10-3; unclear D gene. Looked up from germline, CDR1 is ENHRY and CDR2 is SYGVKD. The CDR3 is made up of 11 amino acids. V lost 8 bases, J lost 4 bases, and 7 bases lay in between. CDR3 in amino acids: CAIRLADTQYF. The CDR3, as DNA: TGTGCCATCCGTTTGGCAGATACGCAGTATTTT.

This chain joins TRBV6-2 or TRBV6-3 and TRBJ2-7, with 7 bases lining up with TRBD2. CDR1 MNHEY and CDR2 SVGEGT come from the germline V gene. With V trimmed by 6 bases and J by 1 base, 9 bases remained unmatched. This CDR3 contains 15 residues. The chain's CDR3 is CASSPGRAGSYEQYV. DNA for the CDR3: TGTGCCAGCAGCCCCGGGAGAGCGGGGTCCTACGAGCAGTACGTC.

Ten or more counts support this clonotype. This chain links TRBV29-1 with TRBJ2-5; 10 bases match TRBD1. Trimming at V came to 4 bases and at J to 6 bases, leaving 8 bases not matched to a gene. This CDR3 region has 14 residues. CDR1 and CDR2 (germline): SQVTM, ANQGSEA. CDR3 DNA sequence: TGCAGCGTTGCAAAACCGGGACAGGGGAAGACCCAGTACTTC. Translation: CSVAKPGQGKTQYF. The variable domain in full, with the rest retrieved from reference TRBV29-1 and TRBJ2-5, is SAVISQKPSRDICQRGTSLTIQCQVDSQVTMMFWYRQQPGQSLTLIATANQGSEATYESGFVIDKFPISRPNLTFSTLTVSNMSPEDSSIYLCSVAKPGQGKTQYFGPGTRLLVL.

This clonotype has at least ten counts. The chain recombines TRBV28 with TRBJ1-1; unclear D gene. Germline CDR1 and CDR2: MDHEN and SYDVKM. Trimming took off 8 bases at V and 3 bases at J, with 10 bases between the two ends. CDR3 length equals 12 residues. The CDR3 sequence is CASFGKYTEAFF. The CDR3 DNA follows: TGTGCCAGCTTTGGGAAGTACACTGAAGCTTTCTTT.

This clonotype has only a few counts. The rearrangement links TRBV16 to TRBJ1-4, with D uncertain. Germline loops: CDR1 KGHSY, CDR2 FQNENV. The V end lost 2 bases, the J end lost 8 bases, and 12 bases lay between the germline ends. This CDR3 is 14 amino acids long. DNA of the CDR3: TGTGCCAGCAGCCAACAAGGGTCGGACGAAAAACTGTTTTTT. This gives the protein CASSQQGSDEKLFF.

This clonotype occurred many times. The DNA for the CDR3 is TGTGCCAGCAGCTTATCGGGGGGTGTCTACACCTTC. It codes for CASSLSGGVYTF. This rearrangement joins TRBV7-2 to TRBJ1-2, with a weak D call TRBD1 (5 bases). Deletions cut 2 bases from V and 10 bases from J, with 11 bases between. From germline, CDR1 is SGHTA and CDR2 FQGNSA. CDR3 length equals 12 residues. Together with reference TRBV7-2 and TRBJ1-2, the CDR3 gives the full variable domain: GAGVSQSPSNKVTEKGKDVELRCDPISGHTALYWYRQSLGQGLEFLIYFQGNSAPDKSGLPSDRFSAERTGGSVSTLTIQRTQQEDSAVYLCASSLSGGVYTFGSGTRLTVV.

This clonotype was picked up many times. The J gene is TRBJ2-3, the V gene TRBV14, with D maybe TRBD1 (6 bases). Germline V gene lookup returns CDR1 SGHDN and CDR2 FVKESK. This CDR3 region has 16 residues. Trimming cost V 0 bases and J 6 bases, with 16 bases left between them. The CDR3 DNA is TGTGCCAGCAGCCAAGAAAGGGACACCCTCACGGATACGCAGTATTTT. Translating it yields CASSQERDTLTDTQYF.

In its sample, this clonotype was seen many times. The gene calls are TRBV7-9 and TRBJ1-5, with a weak D call TRBD1 (6 bases). V lost 5 bases and J 7 bases, leaving 12 bases between the germline ends. This CDR3 is built from 13 residues. Germline-derived CDR1 and CDR2 are SEHNR and FQNEAQ (reference sequence). DNA for the CDR3: TGTGCCAGCAGCGCCTACAGGGACCAGCCCCAGCATTTT. Its translation: CASSAYRDQPQHF.

This clonotype was observed many times. CDR3 bases: TGCAGTGCTAGAGATAACAGGCCTATCAGCACCCTCGGCAATCAGCCCCAGCATTTT. Amino acids: CSARDNRPISTLGNQPQHF. V and J are TRBV20-1 and TRBJ1-5; D perhaps matches TRBD1 (5 bases). The length of the CDR3 is 19 residues. Germline V lookup: CDR1 DFQATT, CDR2 SNEGSKA (reference sequence). V was cut by 0 bases and J by 2 bases, with 23 bases left in between.

CDR3 DNA sequence: TGTGCCAGCAGCCAACCACGAGACGGTGCACCCCTCCACTTT. Its protein product is CASSQPRDGAPLHF. The chain combines TRBV14 with TRBJ1-6; the D is unclear. The CDR3 is made up of 14 amino acids. Between the trimmed V and J ends, which lost 2 bases and 11 bases, there was a span of 13 bases. Per the germline V gene, CDR1 is SGHDN and CDR2 is FVKESK.

There are many counts of this clonotype. The V call is TRBV6-1, the J call TRBJ2-5; either TRBD1 or TRBD2 may fit D (5 bases each). Germline V gene lookup returns CDR1 MNHNS and CDR2 SASEGT. The CDR3 sequence is 13 residues long. Trimming cost V 2 bases and J 4 bases, with 8 bases left between them. CDR3 nucleotides: TGTGCCAGCAGTGAATTGGGGGTAGAGACCCAGTACTTC. Its protein product is CASSELGVETQYF.

The chain joins TRBV28 to TRBJ2-4; 7 bases match TRBD2. This CDR3 has 14 amino acids. J gave up 6 bases and V 3 bases, and 5 bases lay outside the gene matches. CDR1 is MDHEN and CDR2 is SYDVKM in the germline V gene. CDR3 DNA: TGTGCCAGCAGTTTGAGCGGGGCCTTAAACATTCAGTACTTC. It specifies CASSLSGALNIQYF.

This clonotype has a count of ten or more. The rearrangement joins TRBV7-2 to TRBJ2-3; 13 bases match TRBD2. The ends lost 5 bases at V and 2 bases at J; junction bases unmatched: 4. Germline values: CDR1 SGHTA, CDR2 FQGNSA. CDR3 size: 16 residues. DNA of the CDR3: TGTGCCAGCAGCCGGACTAGCGGGGGTTTCACAGATACGCAGTATTTT. It yields the protein CASSRTSGGFTDTQYF.

Ten or more counts support this clonotype. V is TRBV7-2 and J is TRBJ2-2; D remains unclear. The CDR3 sequence is 15 residues long. CDR1 and CDR2 (germline): SGHTA, FQGNSA. V was shortened by 8 bases and J by 3 bases, with 16 bases between the two germline ends. CDR3 sequence (DNA): TGTGCCAGCTCCCCCCTGAAAGTATACACCGGGGAGCTGTTTTTT. Protein sequence: CASSPLKVYTGELFF.

Only a few counts were recorded for this clonotype. The CDR3 DNA reads TGTGCCAGCAGCCAAGATGGCAGAAGCAATCAGCCCCAGCATTTT. It is translated as CASSQDGRSNQPQHF. The rearrangement uses TRBV4-2 and TRBJ1-5, with D unclear. V was trimmed by 0 bases and J by 1 base, leaving 7 bases between them. Germline-derived CDR1 and CDR2 are LGHNA and YNFKEQ. The CDR3 is 15 residues long.

This clonotype occurred a few times. The rearrangement links TRBV20-1 to TRBJ1-2, with 7 bases lining up with TRBD1. Looked up from germline, CDR1 is DFQATT and CDR2 is SNEGSKA (reference sequence). The ends lost 5 bases at V and 9 bases at J; junction bases unmatched: 9. The CDR3 covers 12 residues. The CDR3 sequence is CSAPDRWNSYTF. Written as DNA, the CDR3 is TGCAGTGCTCCGGACAGGTGGAATAGCTACACCTTC.